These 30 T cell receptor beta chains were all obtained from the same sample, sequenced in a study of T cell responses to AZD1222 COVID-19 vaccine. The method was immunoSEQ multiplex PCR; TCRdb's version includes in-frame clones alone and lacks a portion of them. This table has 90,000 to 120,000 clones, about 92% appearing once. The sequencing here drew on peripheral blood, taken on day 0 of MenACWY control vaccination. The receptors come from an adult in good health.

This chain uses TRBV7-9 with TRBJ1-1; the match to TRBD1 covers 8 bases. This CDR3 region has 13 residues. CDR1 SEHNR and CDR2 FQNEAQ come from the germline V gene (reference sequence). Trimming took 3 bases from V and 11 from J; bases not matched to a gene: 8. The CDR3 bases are TGTGCCAGCAGCTTTATGGGCAGGGGGCTTGCTTTCTTT. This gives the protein CASSFMGRGLAFF.

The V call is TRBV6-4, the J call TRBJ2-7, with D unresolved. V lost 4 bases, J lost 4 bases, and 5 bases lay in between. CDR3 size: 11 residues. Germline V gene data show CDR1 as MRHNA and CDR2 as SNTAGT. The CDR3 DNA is TGTGCCAGCAGTGCTCCTTACGAGCAGTACTTC. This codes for CASSAPYEQYF.

The CDR3 sequence: CATQGSGGNTIYF. As DNA, the CDR3 is TGTGCCACACAGGGGTCAGGAGGAAACACCATATATTTT. V gene TRBV19 combines with J gene TRBJ1-3; 7 bases align to TRBD1. V lost 10 bases to trimming and J lost 4 bases; unmatched junction nucleotides: 7. The CDR3 has 13 residues. The germline CDR1 and CDR2 sequences are LNHDA and SQIVND (reference sequence).

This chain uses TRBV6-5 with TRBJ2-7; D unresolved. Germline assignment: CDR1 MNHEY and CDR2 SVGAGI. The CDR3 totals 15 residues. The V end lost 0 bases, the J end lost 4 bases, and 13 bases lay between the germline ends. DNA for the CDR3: TGTGCCAGCAGTTACTCATGGAACGGAGCGTACGAGCAGTACTTC. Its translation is CASSYSWNGAYEQYF.

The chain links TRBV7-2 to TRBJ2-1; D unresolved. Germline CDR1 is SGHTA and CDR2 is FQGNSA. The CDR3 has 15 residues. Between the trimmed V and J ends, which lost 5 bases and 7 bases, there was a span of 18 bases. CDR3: CASSPPNSRWNEQFF. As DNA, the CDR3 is TGTGCCAGCAGCCCGCCCAACTCCCGGTGGAATGAGCAGTTCTTC.

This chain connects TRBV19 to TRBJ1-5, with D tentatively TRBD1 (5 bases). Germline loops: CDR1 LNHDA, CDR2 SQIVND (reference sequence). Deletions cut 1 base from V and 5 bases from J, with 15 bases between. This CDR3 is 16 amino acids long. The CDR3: CASSIVGTPPDQPQHF. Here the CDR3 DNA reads TGTGCCAGTAGTATAGTCGGGACCCCTCCGGATCAGCCCCAGCATTTT. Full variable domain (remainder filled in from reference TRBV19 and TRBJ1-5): DGGITQSPKYLFRKEGQNVTLSCEQNLNHDAMYWYRQDPGQGLRLIYYSQIVNDFQKGDIAEGYSVSREKKESFPLTVTSAQKNPTAFYLCASSIVGTPPDQPQHFGDGTRLSIL.

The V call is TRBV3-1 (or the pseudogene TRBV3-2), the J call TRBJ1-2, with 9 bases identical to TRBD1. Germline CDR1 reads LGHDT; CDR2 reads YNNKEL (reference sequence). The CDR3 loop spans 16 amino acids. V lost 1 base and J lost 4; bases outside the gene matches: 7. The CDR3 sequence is CASSQVWDRESYGYTF. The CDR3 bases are TGTGCCAGCAGCCAAGTGTGGGACAGGGAAAGCTATGGCTACACCTTC.

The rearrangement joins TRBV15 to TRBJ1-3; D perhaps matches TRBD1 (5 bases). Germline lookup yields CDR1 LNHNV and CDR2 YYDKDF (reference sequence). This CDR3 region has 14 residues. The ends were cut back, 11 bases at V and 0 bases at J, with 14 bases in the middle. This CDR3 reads CAARGSYSGNTIYF. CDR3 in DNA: TGTGCCGCCCGGGGCTCCTACTCTGGAAACACCATATATTTT.

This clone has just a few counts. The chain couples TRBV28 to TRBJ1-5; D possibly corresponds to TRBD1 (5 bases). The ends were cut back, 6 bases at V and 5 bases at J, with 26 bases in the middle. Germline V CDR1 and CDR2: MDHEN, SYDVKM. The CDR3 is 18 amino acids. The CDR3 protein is CASRETFIRVGLDQPQHF. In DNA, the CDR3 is TGTGCCAGCAGGGAAACCTTCATCAGGGTTGGCTTAGATCAGCCCCAGCATTTT.

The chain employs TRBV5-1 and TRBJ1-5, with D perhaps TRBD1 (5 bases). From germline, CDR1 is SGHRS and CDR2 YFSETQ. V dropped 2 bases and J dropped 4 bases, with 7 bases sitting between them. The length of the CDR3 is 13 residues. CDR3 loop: CASSFGGNQPQHF. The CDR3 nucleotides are TGCGCCAGCAGCTTTGGGGGGAATCAGCCCCAGCATTTT.

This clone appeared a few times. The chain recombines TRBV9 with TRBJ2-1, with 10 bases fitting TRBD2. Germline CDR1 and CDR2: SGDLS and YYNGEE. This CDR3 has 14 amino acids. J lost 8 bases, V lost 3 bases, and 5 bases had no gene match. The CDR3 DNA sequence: TGTGCCAGCAGCGAGCGGGGGGGCTTCTATGAGCAGTTCTTC. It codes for CASSERGGFYEQFF.

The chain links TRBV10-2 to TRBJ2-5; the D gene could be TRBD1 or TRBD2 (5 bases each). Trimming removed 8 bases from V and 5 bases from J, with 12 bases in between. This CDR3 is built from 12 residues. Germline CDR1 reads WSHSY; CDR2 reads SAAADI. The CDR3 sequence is CASGAGTETQYF. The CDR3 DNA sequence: TGCGCCAGCGGGGCGGGTACGGAGACCCAGTACTTC.

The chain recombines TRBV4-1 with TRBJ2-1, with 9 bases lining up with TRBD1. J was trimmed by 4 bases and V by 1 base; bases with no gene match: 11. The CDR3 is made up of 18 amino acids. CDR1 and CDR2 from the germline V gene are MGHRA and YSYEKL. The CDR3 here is CASSQAPTRDRDYNEQFF. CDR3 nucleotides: TGCGCCAGCAGCCAAGCTCCTACCCGGGACAGGGATTACAATGAGCAGTTCTTC.

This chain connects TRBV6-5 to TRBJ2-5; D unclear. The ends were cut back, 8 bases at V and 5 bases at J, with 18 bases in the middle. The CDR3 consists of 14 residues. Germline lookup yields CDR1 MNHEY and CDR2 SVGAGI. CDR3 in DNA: TGTGCCAGCCTTCCATCAGGTGGAATCGAGACCCAGTACTTC. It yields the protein CASLPSGGIETQYF.

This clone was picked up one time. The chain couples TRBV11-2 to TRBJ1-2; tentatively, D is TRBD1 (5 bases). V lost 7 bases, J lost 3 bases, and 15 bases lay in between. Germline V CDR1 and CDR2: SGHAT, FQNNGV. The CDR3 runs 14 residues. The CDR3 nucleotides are TGTGCCAGCAACCCCTGGGGGGTGGACTATGGCTACACCTTC. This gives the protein CASNPWGVDYGYTF.

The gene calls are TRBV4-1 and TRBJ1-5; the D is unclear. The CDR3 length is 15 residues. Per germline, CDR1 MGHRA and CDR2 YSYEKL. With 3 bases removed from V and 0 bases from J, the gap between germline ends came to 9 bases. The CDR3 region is CASSQGENSNQPQHF. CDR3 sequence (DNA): TGCGCCAGCAGCCAGGGAGAGAATAGCAATCAGCCCCAGCATTTT.

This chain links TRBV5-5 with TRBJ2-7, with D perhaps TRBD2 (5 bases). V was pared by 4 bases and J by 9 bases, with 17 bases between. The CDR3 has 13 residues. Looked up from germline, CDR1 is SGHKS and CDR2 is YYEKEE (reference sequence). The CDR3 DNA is TGTGCCAGCAGCCCACCCCAAGCGGTGGGGCAGTACTTC. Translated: CASSPPQAVGQYF.

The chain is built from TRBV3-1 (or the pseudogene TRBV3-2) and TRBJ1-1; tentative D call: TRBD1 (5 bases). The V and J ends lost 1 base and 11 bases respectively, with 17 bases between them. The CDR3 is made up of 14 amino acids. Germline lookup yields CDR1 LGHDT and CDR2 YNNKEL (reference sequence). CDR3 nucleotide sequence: TGTGCCAGCAGCCAAGCCCTGGGGGGGGACTGGGCTTTCTTT. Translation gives CASSQALGGDWAFF.

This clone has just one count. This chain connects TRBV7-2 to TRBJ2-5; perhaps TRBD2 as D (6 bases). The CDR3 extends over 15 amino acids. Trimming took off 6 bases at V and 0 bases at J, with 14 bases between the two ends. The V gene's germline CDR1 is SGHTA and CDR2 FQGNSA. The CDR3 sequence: CASSTNRDYQETQYF. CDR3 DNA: TGTGCCAGCAGTACTAATAGGGACTACCAAGAGACCCAGTACTTC.

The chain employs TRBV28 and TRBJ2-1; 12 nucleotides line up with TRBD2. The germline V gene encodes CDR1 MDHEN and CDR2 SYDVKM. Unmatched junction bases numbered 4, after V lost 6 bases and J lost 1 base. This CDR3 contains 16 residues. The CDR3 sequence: CASSETSGGSYNEQFF. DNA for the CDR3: TGTGCCAGCAGCGAGACTAGCGGGGGTTCCTACAATGAGCAGTTCTTC.

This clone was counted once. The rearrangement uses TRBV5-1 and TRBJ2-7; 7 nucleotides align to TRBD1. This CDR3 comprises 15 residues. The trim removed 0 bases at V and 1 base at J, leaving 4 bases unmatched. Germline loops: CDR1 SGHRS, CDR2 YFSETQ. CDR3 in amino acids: CASSLEAGGSYEQYF. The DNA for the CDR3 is TGCGCCAGCAGCTTGGAAGCAGGGGGATCCTACGAGCAGTACTTC.

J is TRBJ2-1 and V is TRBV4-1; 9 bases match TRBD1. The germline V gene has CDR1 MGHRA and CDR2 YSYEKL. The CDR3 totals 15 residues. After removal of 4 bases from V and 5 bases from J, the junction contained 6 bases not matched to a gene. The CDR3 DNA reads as TGCGCCAGCAGCCTCCGGGACAGGGTACACAATGAGCAGTTCTTC. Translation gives CASSLRDRVHNEQFF.

CDR3 in amino acids: CASTLGQDPYETQYF. DNA of the CDR3: TGTGCCAGCACCTTAGGACAGGACCCTTACGAGACCCAGTACTTC. This chain links TRBV6-5 with TRBJ2-5; 7 bases map to TRBD1. Germline V gene sequence: CDR1 MNHEY, CDR2 SVGAGI. The CDR3 sequence is 15 residues long. With 7 bases clipped from V and 5 bases from J, the junction kept 13 bases outside the gene matches.

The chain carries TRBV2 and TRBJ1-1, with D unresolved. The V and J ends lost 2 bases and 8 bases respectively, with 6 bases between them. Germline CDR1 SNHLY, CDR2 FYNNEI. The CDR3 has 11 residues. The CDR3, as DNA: TGTGCCAGCAGTGAACCAGAAGAAGCTTTCTTT. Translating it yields CASSEPEEAFF.

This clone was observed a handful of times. The CDR3 here is CASSERDSTEAFF. In nucleotides, the CDR3 is TGTGCCAGCAGCGAGAGGGATAGCACTGAAGCTTTCTTT. The chain has TRBV9 and TRBJ1-1; unclear D gene. CDR1 SGDLS and CDR2 YYNGEE come from the germline V gene. Trimming took 3 bases from V and 4 from J, leaving 10 bases between them. This CDR3 contains 13 residues.

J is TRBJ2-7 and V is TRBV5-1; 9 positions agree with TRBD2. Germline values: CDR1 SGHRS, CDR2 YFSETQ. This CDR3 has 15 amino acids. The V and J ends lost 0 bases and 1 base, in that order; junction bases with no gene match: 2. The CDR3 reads CASSLVAGESYEQYF. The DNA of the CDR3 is TGCGCCAGCAGCTTGGTAGCGGGGGAGTCCTACGAGCAGTACTTC.

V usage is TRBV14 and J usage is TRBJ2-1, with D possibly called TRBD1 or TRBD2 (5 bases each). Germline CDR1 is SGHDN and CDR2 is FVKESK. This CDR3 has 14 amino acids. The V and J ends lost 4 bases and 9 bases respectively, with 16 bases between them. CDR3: CASSPLDIRGEQFF. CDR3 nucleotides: TGTGCCAGCAGCCCATTGGACATTCGGGGTGAGCAGTTCTTC. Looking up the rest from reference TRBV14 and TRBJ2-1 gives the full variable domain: EAGVTQFPSHSVIEKGQTVTLRCDPISGHDNLYWYRRVMGKEIKFLLHFVKESKQDESGMPNNRFLAERTGGTYSTLKVQPAELEDSGVYFCASSPLDIRGEQFFGPGTRLTVL.

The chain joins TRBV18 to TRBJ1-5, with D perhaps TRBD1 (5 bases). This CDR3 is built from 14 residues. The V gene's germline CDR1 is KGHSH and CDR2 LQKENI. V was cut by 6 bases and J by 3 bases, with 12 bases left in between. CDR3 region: CASSGVRDNQPQHF. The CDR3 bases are TGTGCCAGCTCGGGGGTGCGAGACAATCAGCCCCAGCATTTT.

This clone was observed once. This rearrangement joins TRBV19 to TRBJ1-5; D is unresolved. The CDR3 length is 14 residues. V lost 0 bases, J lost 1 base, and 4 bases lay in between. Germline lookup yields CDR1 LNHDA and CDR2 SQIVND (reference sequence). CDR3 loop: CASSIERSNQPQHF. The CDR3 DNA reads TGTGCCAGTAGTATAGAAAGAAGCAATCAGCCCCAGCATTTT.

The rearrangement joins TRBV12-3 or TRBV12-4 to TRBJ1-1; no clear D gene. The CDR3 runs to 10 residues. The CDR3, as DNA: TGTGCTTCAGGAACCGCTGGAGCTTTCTTT. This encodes CASGTAGAFF.